The clone carrying this T cell receptor (beta chain) was picked up a small number of times. PCR used 60 Vbeta primers and 13 Jbeta primers. Using immunoSEQ multiplex PCR, the repertoire was profiled, and TCRdb retains in-frame clones only, with some absent. The table has some 120,000 clones, around 70% seen once. The sample originates from a study of cytomegalovirus exposure and HLA in healthy donors. Sequenced sample: PBMCs. This clonotype was sampled from a man under 40 in good health and CMV-seropositive.

Written as DNA, the CDR3 is TGTGCCAGCAGTTTATTGGCGGGTGAAGCTTTCTTT. Residues: CASSLLAGEAFF. This rearrangement joins TRBV27 to TRBJ1-1; no clear D gene. The germline CDR1 and CDR2 sequences are MNHEY and SMNVEV (reference sequence). The CDR3 is 12 residues long. V lost 1 base and J lost 7, with 7 bases in between.